This paragraph covers one TCR beta chain sequence. Its antigen is unidentified. This entry is derived from a study of T cell responses to AZD1222 COVID-19 vaccine. Study findings and constraints: At study baseline, merely six AZD1222 recipients were seropositive. Spike-specific TCR breadth and depth grew following two AZD1222 doses.

J was trimmed by 11 bases and V by 2 bases; bases with no gene match: 7. The CDR3 has 13 amino acids. Researchers grouped second doses given at about 4 or about 12 weeks into one pool. TCRdb keeps only in-frame clones here, not all; method: immunoSEQ multiplex PCR. Counted here are fewer than 120,000 clones, roughly 92% occurring once; the ten biggest clones make up 2% to 2.5%. The J gene is TRBJ1-1, the V gene TRBV12-3 or TRBV12-4, with 8 bases that match TRBD1. The material was peripheral blood, obtained 28 days after the second AZD1222 dose. The source of this sequence is an adult who received the AZD1222 COVID-19 vaccine. The DNA of the CDR3 is TGTGCCAGCAGTTTATGGGTGACAGGGGACGCTTTCTTT. Amino acids: CASSLWVTGDAFF.